Presented here are 16 T cell receptor beta chains from one specimen sequenced in a study of T cells in narcolepsy. The protocol was immunoSEQ multiplex PCR, while the TCRdb copy is restricted to in-frame clones and leaves out a portion. This sample has 20,000 to 25,000 clones, with about 92% found just once. Material for sequencing was CD45RA- memory CD4+ T cells from PBMCs. The source is a human donor with narcolepsy.

This chain links TRBV25-1 with TRBJ1-4; possibly TRBD1 for D (5 bases). The CDR3 runs 13 residues. Germline V gene data show CDR1 as MGHDK and CDR2 as SYGVNS. The V and J ends lost 3 bases and 9 bases respectively, with 11 bases between them. CDR3 residues: CASSETVSQKLFF. The CDR3 DNA reads TGTGCCAGCAGTGAGACAGTTTCCCAAAAACTGTTTTTT.

The chain employs TRBV6-1 and TRBJ1-1, with D perhaps matching TRBD1 (6 bases). Between the trimmed V and J ends, which lost 8 bases and 0 bases, there was a span of 7 bases. CDR1 and CDR2 (germline): MNHNS, SASEGT. CDR3 length: 12 amino acids. The CDR3, as DNA: TGTGCCAGCCGGACAGTGAACACTGAAGCTTTCTTT. Translation gives CASRTVNTEAFF.

The chain combines TRBV5-1 with TRBJ1-2, with D maybe TRBD1 (5 bases). CDR1 is SGHRS, CDR2 YFSETQ, per germline. This CDR3 is 15 amino acids long. V dropped 3 bases and J dropped 3 bases, with 15 bases sitting between them. DNA of the CDR3: TGCGCCAGCAGCTCTTTTCCGGGAGGGGACTATGGCTACACCTTC. This translates into CASSSFPGGDYGYTF.

The rearrangement links TRBV6-5 to TRBJ2-1, with 13 bases lining up with TRBD2. V shed 5 bases and J 6 bases; nucleotides not matched to a gene: 4. This CDR3 contains 15 residues. Germline assignment: CDR1 MNHEY and CDR2 SVGAGI. CDR3 residues: CASSPRTSGSNEQFF. CDR3 sequence (DNA): TGTGCCAGCAGTCCGAGGACTAGCGGGAGCAATGAGCAGTTCTTC.

This chain connects TRBV29-1 to TRBJ1-2, with D unresolved. Per germline, CDR1 SQVTM and CDR2 ANQGSEA. V was clipped by 1 base and J by 6 bases, with 21 bases between them. This CDR3 has 16 residues. The CDR3 reads CSVEGGRLDGENGYTF. CDR3 coding DNA: TGCAGCGTTGAAGGAGGCAGGCTGGACGGGGAGAATGGCTACACCTTC. Based on the CDR3 plus reference TRBV29-1 and TRBJ1-2, the full variable domain is SAVISQKPSRDICQRGTSLTIQCQVDSQVTMMFWYRQQPGQSLTLIATANQGSEATYESGFVIDKFPISRPNLTFSTLTVSNMSPEDSSIYLCSVEGGRLDGENGYTFGSGTRLTVV.

The chain uses TRBV7-9 and TRBJ2-7; perhaps TRBD1 as D (5 bases). The V and J ends lost 4 bases and 6 bases respectively, with 13 bases between them. Germline V gene sequence: CDR1 SEHNR, CDR2 FQNEAQ (reference sequence). The CDR3 totals 13 residues. This CDR3 reads CASSSRTRTEQYF. The CDR3 nucleotides are TGTGCCAGCAGCTCTAGGACACGGACCGAGCAGTACTTC.

The genes are TRBV6-5 and TRBJ2-1; no reliable D call. The germline V gene has CDR1 MNHEY and CDR2 SVGAGI. The CDR3 runs 11 residues. The ends were cut back, 4 bases at V and 7 bases at J, with 5 bases in the middle. The CDR3 nucleotides are TGTGCCAGCAGTTCTTTAAATGAGCAGTTCTTC. Protein product: CASSSLNEQFF.

The rearrangement joins TRBV28 to TRBJ2-2; the D is unclear. V lost 4 bases and J 0 bases, leaving 9 bases between the germline ends. In germline, CDR1 is MDHEN, CDR2 SYDVKM. CDR3 size: 15 residues. CDR3 DNA sequence: TGTGCCAGCAGTTCCGTGGGCGCGAACACCGGGGAGCTGTTTTTT. Translation: CASSSVGANTGELFF.

J is TRBJ1-2 and V is TRBV28; D unclear. Germline V lookup: CDR1 MDHEN, CDR2 SYDVKM. The length of the CDR3 is 11 residues. V lost 10 bases and J lost 2, with 8 bases in between. Here the CDR3 DNA reads TGTGCCACCGCTAACAACTATGGCTACACCTTC. Its protein is CATANNYGYTF.

In this sample, this clone turned up once. The V call is TRBV7-2, the J call TRBJ2-2; D uncertain. Trimming removed 1 base at V and 6 bases at J, with 9 bases between. Germline loops: CDR1 SGHTA, CDR2 FQGNSA. The CDR3 has 14 amino acids. CDR3 nucleotides: TGTGCCAGCAGCTTAGGGGGTTCAGCCGGGGAGCTGTTTTTT. Translated, it gives CASSLGGSAGELFF.

V gene TRBV28 combines with J gene TRBJ1-1; D gene uncertain. The CDR3 runs 16 residues. The germline V and J ends were trimmed by 4 bases and 0 bases, with 15 bases remaining between them. In germline, CDR1 is MDHEN, CDR2 SYDVKM. As DNA, the CDR3 is TGTGCCAGCAGTTCCCCCCGGGCGTCCATGAACACTGAAGCTTTCTTT. It yields the protein CASSSPRASMNTEAFF.

This chain links TRBV18 with TRBJ2-2; TRBD1 aligns across 7 bases. The germline CDR1 and CDR2 sequences are KGHSH and LQKENI. V lost 7 bases to trimming and J lost 2 bases; unmatched junction nucleotides: 4. The CDR3 covers 14 residues. The chain's CDR3 is CASLQGRNTGELFF. The CDR3 nucleotides are TGTGCCAGCTTACAGGGGAGAAACACCGGGGAGCTGTTTTTT. Full variable domain (rest looked up from reference TRBV18 and TRBJ2-2): NAGVMQNPRHLVRRRGQEARLRCSPMKGHSHVYWYRQLPEEGLKFMVYLQKENIIDESGMPKERFSAEFPKEGPSILRIQQVVRGDSAAYFCASLQGRNTGELFFGEGSRLTVL.

This rearrangement joins TRBV7-2 to TRBJ2-5; D gene ambiguous. The germline V gene has CDR1 SGHTA and CDR2 FQGNSA. The CDR3 length is 13 residues. V was shortened by 6 bases and J by 5 bases, with 13 bases between the two germline ends. The CDR3 region has the DNA TGTGCCAGCAGAGGATATCCCGTGGAGACCCAGTACTTC. Protein product: CASRGYPVETQYF.

A single count supports this clone. This chain uses TRBV29-1 with TRBJ2-1; D may be TRBD2 (7 bases). V was cut by 6 bases and J by 3 bases, with 12 bases left in between. Germline V lookup: CDR1 SQVTM, CDR2 ANQGSEA. The CDR3 consists of 13 residues. Here the CDR3 DNA reads TGCAGCGTCGAGGGGGGGGACTACAATGAGCAGTTCTTC. Translating it yields CSVEGGDYNEQFF.

This chain joins TRBV30 and TRBJ1-4, with TRBD1 identical over 7 bases. Germline lookup yields CDR1 GTSNPN and CDR2 SVGIG (reference sequence). The CDR3 loop spans 14 amino acids. J gave up 7 bases and V 1 base, and 6 bases lay outside the gene matches. The CDR3 DNA sequence: TGTGCCTGGAGTGCCACAGGGGCAGGTGAAAAACTGTTTTTT. Its protein product is CAWSATGAGEKLFF.

The rearrangement uses TRBV7-2 and TRBJ2-6; TRBD1 might be the D (5 bases). CDR3 size: 14 residues. V was cut by 1 base and J by 12 bases, with 13 bases left in between. Germline V gives CDR1 SGHTA, CDR2 FQGNSA. For the CDR3, the DNA is TGTGCCAGCAGCTTAGGCTCTCAGGGTACCGTCCTGACTTTC. As protein: CASSLGSQGTVLTF.